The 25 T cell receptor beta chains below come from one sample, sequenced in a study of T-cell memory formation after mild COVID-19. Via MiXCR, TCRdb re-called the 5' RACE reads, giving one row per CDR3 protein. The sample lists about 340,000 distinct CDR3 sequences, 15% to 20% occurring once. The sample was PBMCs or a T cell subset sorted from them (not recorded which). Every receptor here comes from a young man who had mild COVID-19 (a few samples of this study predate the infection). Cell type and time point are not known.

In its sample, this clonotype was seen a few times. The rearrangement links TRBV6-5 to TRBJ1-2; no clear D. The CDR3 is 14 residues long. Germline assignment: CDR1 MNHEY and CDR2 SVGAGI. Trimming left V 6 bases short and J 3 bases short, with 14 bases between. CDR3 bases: TGTGCCAGCAGAAACGGACCCGGGGACTATGGCTACACCTTC. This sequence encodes CASRNGPGDYGYTF.

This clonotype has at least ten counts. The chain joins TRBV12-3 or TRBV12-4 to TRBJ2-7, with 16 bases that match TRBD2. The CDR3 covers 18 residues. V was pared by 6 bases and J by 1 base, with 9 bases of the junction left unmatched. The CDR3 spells CASSFPGLAGGQSYEQYV. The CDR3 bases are TGTGCCAGCAGCTTTCCGGGACTAGCGGGGGGGCAATCCTACGAGCAGTACGTC.

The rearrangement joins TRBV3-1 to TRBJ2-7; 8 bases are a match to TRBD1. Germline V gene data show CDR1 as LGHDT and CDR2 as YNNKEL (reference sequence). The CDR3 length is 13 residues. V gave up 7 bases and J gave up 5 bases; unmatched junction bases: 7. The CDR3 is CASKFGQGNEQYF. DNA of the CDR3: TGTGCCAGCAAATTTGGACAGGGCAACGAGCAGTACTTC.

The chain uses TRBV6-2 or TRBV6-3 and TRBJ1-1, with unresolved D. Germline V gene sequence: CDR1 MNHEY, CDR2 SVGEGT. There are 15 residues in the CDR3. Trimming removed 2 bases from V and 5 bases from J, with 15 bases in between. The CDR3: CASSYTLDGSTEAFF. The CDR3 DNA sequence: TGTGCCAGCAGTTACACCCTGGACGGATCGACTGAAGCTTTCTTT.

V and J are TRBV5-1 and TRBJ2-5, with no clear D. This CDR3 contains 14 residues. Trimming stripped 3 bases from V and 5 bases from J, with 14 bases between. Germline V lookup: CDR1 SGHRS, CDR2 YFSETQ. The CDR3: CASSSRGPAETQYF. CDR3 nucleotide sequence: TGCGCCAGCAGCTCGAGAGGCCCGGCGGAGACCCAGTACTTC.

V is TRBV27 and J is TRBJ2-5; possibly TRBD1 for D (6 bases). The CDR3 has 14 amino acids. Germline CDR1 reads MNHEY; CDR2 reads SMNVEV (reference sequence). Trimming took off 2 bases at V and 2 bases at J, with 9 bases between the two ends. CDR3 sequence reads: CASSLLDRQETQYF. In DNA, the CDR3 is TGTGCCAGCAGTTTACTCGACAGGCAAGAGACCCAGTACTTC.

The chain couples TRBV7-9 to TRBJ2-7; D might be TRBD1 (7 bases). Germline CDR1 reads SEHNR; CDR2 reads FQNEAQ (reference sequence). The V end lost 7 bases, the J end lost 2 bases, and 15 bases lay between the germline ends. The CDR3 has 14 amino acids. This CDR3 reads CASTTGEVPYEQYF. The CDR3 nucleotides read TGTGCCAGCACCACAGGGGAGGTACCCTACGAGCAGTACTTC.

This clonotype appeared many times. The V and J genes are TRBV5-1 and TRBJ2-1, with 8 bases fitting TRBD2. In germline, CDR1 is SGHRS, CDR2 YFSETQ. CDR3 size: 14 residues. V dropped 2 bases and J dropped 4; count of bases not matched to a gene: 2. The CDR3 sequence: CASSFAGGYNEQFF. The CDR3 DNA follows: TGCGCCAGCAGCTTCGCGGGGGGATACAATGAGCAGTTCTTC.

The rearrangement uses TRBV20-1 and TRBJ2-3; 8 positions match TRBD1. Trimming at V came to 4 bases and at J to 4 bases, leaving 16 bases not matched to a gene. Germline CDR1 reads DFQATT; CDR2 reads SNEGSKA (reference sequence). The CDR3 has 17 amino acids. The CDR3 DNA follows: TGCAGTGCTACCCACGATACACAGGGGGGTCAGTCAGATACGCAGTATTTT. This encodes CSATHDTQGGQSDTQYF.

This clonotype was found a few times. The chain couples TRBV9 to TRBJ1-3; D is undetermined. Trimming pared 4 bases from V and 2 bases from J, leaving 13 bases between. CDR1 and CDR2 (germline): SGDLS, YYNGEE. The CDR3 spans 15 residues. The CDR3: CASSQTGGPGNTIYF. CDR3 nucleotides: TGTGCCAGCAGCCAAACGGGTGGGCCTGGAAACACCATATATTTT. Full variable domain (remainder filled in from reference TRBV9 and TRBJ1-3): DSGVTQTPKHLITATGQRVTLRCSPRSGDLSVYWYQQSLDQGLQFLIQYYNGEERAKGNILERFSAQQFPDLHSELNLSSLELGDSALYFCASSQTGGPGNTIYFGEGSWLTVV.

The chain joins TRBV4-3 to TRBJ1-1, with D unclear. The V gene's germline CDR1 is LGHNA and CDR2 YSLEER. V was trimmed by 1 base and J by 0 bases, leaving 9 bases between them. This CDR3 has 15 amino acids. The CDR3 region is CASSQGLQLNTEAFF. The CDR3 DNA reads TGCGCCAGCAGCCAAGGGCTCCAGCTGAACACTGAAGCTTTCTTT.

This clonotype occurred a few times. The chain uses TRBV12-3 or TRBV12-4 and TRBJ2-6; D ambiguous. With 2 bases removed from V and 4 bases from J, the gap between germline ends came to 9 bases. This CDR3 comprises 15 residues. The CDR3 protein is CASSLLVPGANVLTF. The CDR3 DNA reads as TGTGCCAGCAGTTTATTGGTTCCCGGGGCCAACGTCCTGACTTTC.

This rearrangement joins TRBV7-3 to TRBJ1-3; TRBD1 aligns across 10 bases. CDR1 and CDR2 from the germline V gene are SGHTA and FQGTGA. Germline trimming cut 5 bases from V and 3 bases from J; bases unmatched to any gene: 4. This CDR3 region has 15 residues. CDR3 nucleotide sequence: TGTGCCAGCAGCCCGACAGGGGGCGGTGGAAACACCATATATTTT. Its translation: CASSPTGGGGNTIYF.

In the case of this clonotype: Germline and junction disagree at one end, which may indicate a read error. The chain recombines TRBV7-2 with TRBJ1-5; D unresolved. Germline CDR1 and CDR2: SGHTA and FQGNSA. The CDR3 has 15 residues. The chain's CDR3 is CASSSEGSSNQSQHF. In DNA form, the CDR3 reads TGTGCCAGCAGCTCAGAAGGGTCGAGCAATCAGTCCCAGCATTTT.

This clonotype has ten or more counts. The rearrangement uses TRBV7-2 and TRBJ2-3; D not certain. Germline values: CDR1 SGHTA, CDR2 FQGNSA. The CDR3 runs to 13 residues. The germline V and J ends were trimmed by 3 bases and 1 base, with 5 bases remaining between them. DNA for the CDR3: TGTGCCAGCAGCTTCGGTCGCACAGATACGCAGTATTTT. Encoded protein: CASSFGRTDTQYF. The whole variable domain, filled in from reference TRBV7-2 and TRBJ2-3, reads GAGVSQSPSNKVTEKGKDVELRCDPISGHTALYWYRQSLGQGLEFLIYFQGNSAPDKSGLPSDRFSAERTGGSVSTLTIQRTQQEDSAVYLCASSFGRTDTQYFGPGTRLTVL.

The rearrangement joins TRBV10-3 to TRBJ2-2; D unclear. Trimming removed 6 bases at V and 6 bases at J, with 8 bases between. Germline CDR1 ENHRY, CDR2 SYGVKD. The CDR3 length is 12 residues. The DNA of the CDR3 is TGTGCCATCAGGGGCCTCCCCGGGGAGCTGTTTTTT. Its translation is CAIRGLPGELFF.

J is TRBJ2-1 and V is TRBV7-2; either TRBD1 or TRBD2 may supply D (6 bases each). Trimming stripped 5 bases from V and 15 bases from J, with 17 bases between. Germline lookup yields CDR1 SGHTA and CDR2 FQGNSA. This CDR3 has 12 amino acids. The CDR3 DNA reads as TGTGCCAGCAGCCCTTCGGGGGCGAGGGGGTTCTTC. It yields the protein CASSPSGARGFF.

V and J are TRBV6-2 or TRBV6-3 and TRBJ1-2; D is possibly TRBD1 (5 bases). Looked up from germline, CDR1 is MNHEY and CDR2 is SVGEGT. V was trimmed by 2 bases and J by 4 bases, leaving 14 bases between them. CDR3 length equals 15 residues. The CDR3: CASSYDGGAPYGYTF. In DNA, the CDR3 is TGTGCCAGCAGTTACGATGGAGGGGCCCCCTATGGCTACACCTTC.

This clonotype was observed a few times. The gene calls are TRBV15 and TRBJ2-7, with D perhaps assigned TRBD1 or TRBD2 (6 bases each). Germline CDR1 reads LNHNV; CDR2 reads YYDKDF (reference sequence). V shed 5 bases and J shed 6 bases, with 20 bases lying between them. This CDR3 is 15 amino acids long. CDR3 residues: CATSSPRGRLGEQYF. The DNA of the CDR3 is TGTGCCACCAGCTCCCCAAGGGGGAGGTTGGGCGAGCAGTACTTC.

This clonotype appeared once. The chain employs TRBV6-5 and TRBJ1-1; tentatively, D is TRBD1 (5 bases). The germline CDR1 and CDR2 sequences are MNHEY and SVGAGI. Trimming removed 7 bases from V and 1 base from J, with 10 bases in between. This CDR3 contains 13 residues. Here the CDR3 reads CASTFGGNTEAFF. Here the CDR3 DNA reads TGTGCCAGCACCTTCGGGGGGAACACTGAAGCTTTCTTT.

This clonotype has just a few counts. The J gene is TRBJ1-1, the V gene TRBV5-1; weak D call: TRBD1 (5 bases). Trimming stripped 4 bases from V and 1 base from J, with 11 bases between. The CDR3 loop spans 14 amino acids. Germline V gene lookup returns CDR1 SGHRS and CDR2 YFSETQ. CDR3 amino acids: CASSVDSTNTEAFF. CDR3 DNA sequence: TGCGCCAGCAGCGTCGACAGCACGAACACTGAAGCTTTCTTT.

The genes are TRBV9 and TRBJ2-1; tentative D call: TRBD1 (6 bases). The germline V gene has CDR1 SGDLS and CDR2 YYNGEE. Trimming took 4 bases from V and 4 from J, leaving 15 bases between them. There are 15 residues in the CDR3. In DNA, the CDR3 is TGTGCCAGCAGCCCCGAGGGTACAGGGTACAATGAGCAGTTCTTC. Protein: CASSPEGTGYNEQFF.

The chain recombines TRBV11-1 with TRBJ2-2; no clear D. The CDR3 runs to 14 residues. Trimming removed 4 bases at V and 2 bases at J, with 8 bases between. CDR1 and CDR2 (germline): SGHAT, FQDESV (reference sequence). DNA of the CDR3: TGTGCCAGCAGCTCAGACACCAACACCGGGGAGCTGTTTTTT. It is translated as CASSSDTNTGELFF. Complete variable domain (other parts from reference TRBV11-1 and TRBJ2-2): EAEVAQSPRYKITEKSQAVAFWCDPISGHATLYWYRQILGQGPELLVQFQDESVVDDSQLPKDRFSAERLKGVDSTLKIQPAELGDSAMYLCASSSDTNTGELFFGEGSRLTVL.

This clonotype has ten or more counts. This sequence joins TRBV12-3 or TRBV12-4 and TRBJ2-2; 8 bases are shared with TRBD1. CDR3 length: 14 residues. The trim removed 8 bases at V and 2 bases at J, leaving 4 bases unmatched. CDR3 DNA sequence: TGTGCCAGCGTCGGGACAGGAAACACCGGGGAGCTGTTTTTT. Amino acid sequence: CASVGTGNTGELFF.

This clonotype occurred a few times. This CDR3 is CASRDKSTDTQYF. The CDR3 DNA sequence: TGTGCCAGCCGCGATAAAAGCACAGATACGCAGTATTTT. This sequence joins TRBV28 and TRBJ2-3; D is uncertain. Trimming pared 8 bases from V and 0 bases from J, leaving 9 bases between. The CDR3 has 13 amino acids. Germline assignment: CDR1 MDHEN and CDR2 SYDVKM.